Listed here are 22 T cell receptor beta chains from one sample, sequenced in a study of naive and memory T cell subsets. Ligated cDNA underwent four rounds of PCR with nested alpha and beta constant region primers and SP2. TCRdb passed the 5' RACE reads through MiXCR, listing each CDR3 protein once. The data contain more than 50,000 distinct CDR3 sequences, approximately 6.6% of them singletons. An oligonucleotide containing a UMI was ligated to the 3' end of TCR cDNA. The receptors were sampled from a male donor in good health.

This clonotype was seen only a few times. The chain carries TRBV25-1 and TRBJ2-2, with unresolved D. Trimming left V 4 bases short and J 4 bases short, with 7 bases between. Germline assignment: CDR1 MGHDK and CDR2 SYGVNS. CDR3 size: 13 residues. The CDR3, as DNA: TGTGCCAGCAGTGGGGTATCCACCGGGGAGCTGTTTTTT. It is translated as CASSGVSTGELFF.

This clonotype was detected ten times or more. The chain uses TRBV21-1 and TRBJ1-5; TRBD1, the table's D call, lacks a check against the DNA. TRBV21-1 is noted as a pseudogene. The CDR3 runs to 16 residues. This CDR3 reads CAPPGQGVQCNQPQHF. In DNA, the CDR3 is TGTGCCCCGCCGGGACAGGGGGTGCAGTGCAATCAGCCCCAGCATTTT.

This clonotype was seen ten or more times. The CDR3 region is CSARVGLGTDTQYF. The DNA of the CDR3 is TGCAGTGCTAGAGTGGGGTTGGGGACAGATACGCAGTATTTT. The V gene is TRBV20-1, the J gene TRBJ2-3; D gene ambiguous. The CDR3 totals 14 residues. The V end was cut by 1 base, the J end by 3 bases, with 11 bases between. Germline CDR1 is DFQATT and CDR2 is SNEGSKA (reference sequence).

This clonotype has a count of ten or more. This chain links TRBV7-9 with TRBJ2-1; TRBD2 aligns across 9 bases. The ends lost 5 bases at V and 3 bases at J; junction bases unmatched: 20. Germline-derived CDR1 and CDR2 are SEHNR and FQNEAQ (reference sequence). This CDR3 is built from 20 residues. CDR3 residues: CASSPATGDRASGNYNEQFF. CDR3 DNA: TGTGCCAGCAGCCCTGCGACCGGTGACCGCGCTAGCGGGAACTACAATGAGCAGTTCTTC.

This clonotype was seen at least ten times. V usage is TRBV20-1 and J usage is TRBJ1-5, with TRBD1 as a possible D gene (5 bases). Trimming shortened V by 0 bases and J by 6 bases, and 15 bases separated the two germline ends. CDR1 and CDR2 (germline): DFQATT, SNEGSKA (reference sequence). CDR3 length equals 15 residues. The CDR3 DNA follows: TGCAGTGCTAGAGATAGTGGGGCAGCACTTCAGCCCCAGCATTTT. Its protein is CSARDSGAALQPQHF.

The table lists this clonotype with a few counts. The rearrangement uses TRBV29-1 and TRBJ2-2; TRBD1 agrees at 10 bases. Trimming cost V 7 bases and J 4 bases; bases outside gene matches: 6. The V gene's germline CDR1 is SQVTM and CDR2 ANQGSEA. CDR3 length: 14 residues. The CDR3 here is CSGSGTGVTGELFF. In DNA, the CDR3 is TGCAGCGGTTCCGGGACAGGGGTCACCGGGGAGCTGTTTTTT.

This clonotype occurred a few times. The chain is built from TRBV28 and TRBJ2-2, with 7 bases matching TRBD2. There are 18 residues in the CDR3. The germline CDR1 and CDR2 sequences are MDHEN and SYDVKM. V was pared by 2 bases and J by 5 bases, with 14 bases of the junction left unmatched. CDR3 protein: CASSLSGRTSVSTGELFF. CDR3 sequence (DNA): TGTGCCAGCAGTTTAAGTGGTAGAACTAGCGTCTCAACCGGGGAGCTGTTTTTT.

This clonotype was recorded a few times. The chain combines TRBV12-3 or TRBV12-4 with TRBJ1-1; TRBD1 is a possible D gene (6 bases). This CDR3 comprises 15 residues. V was shortened by 7 bases and J by 7 bases, with 22 bases between the two germline ends. The CDR3 bases are TGTGCCAGCACCCTGGGGGCAGGGATTGAAGGTGAAGCTTTCTTT. This gives the protein CASTLGAGIEGEAFF.

This clonotype has a count of ten or more. The chain combines TRBV6-5 with TRBJ2-3; perhaps TRBD2 as D (6 bases). The CDR3 totals 15 residues. Trimming pared 5 bases from V and 2 bases from J, leaving 14 bases between. Looked up from germline, CDR1 is MNHEY and CDR2 is SVGAGI. In nucleotides, the CDR3 is TGTGCCAGCAGTCCCGGACTACTAAACACAGATACGCAGTATTTT. It specifies CASSPGLLNTDTQYF.

The V gene is TRBV20-1, the J gene TRBJ1-5; a weak D match, TRBD1 (6 bases). CDR1 and CDR2 (germline): DFQATT, SNEGSKA (reference sequence). V lost 1 base to trimming and J lost 2 bases, with 15 bases between them. The CDR3 has 16 amino acids. The CDR3 sequence is CSARVPRAGGNQPQHF. The CDR3 nucleotides read TGCAGTGCTAGAGTCCCAAGGGCAGGGGGCAATCAGCCCCAGCATTTT.

In this sample, this clonotype turned up many times. The rearrangement joins TRBV5-1 to TRBJ2-5; the D is unclear. The V and J ends lost 5 bases and 2 bases respectively, with 13 bases between them. The germline gives CDR1 SGHRS, CDR2 YFSETQ. This CDR3 spans 14 amino acids. Here the CDR3 DNA reads TGCGCCAGCAGGCCGCCTTTCACTCAAGAGACCCAGTACTTC. It specifies CASRPPFTQETQYF.

On this clonotype: A much more abundant neighbour one base away suggests this may be a read error. The chain is built from TRBV20-1 and TRBJ2-1, with D tentatively TRBD1 (5 bases). The CDR3 sequence is 17 residues long. V shed 0 bases and J shed 6 bases, with 21 bases lying between them. Germline loops: CDR1 DFQATT, CDR2 SNEGSKA (reference sequence). CDR3 nucleotides: TGCAGTGCTAGAGAATCAGGGCGGCCGCAACTGGGCAATGAGCAGTTCTTC. It codes for CSARESGRPQLGNEQFF.

The chain employs TRBV11-2 and TRBJ2-2; TRBD2 matches 7 bases. V lost 5 bases to trimming and J lost 6 bases; unmatched junction nucleotides: 12. CDR3 length: 16 amino acids. Germline V gene lookup returns CDR1 SGHAT and CDR2 FQNNGV. The CDR3 sequence: CASSHTSGTGAGELFF. The DNA of the CDR3 is TGTGCCAGCAGCCACACAAGCGGGACTGGCGCCGGGGAGCTGTTTTTT. Using reference TRBV11-2 and TRBJ2-2 for the parts outside the CDR3, the full variable domain is EAGVAQSPRYKIIEKRQSVAFWCNPISGHATLYWYQQILGQGPKLLIQFQNNGVVDDSQLPKDRFSAERLKGVDSTLKIQPAKLEDSAVYLCASSHTSGTGAGELFFGEGSRLTVL.

The sample holds many counts of this clonotype. V usage is TRBV7-2 and J usage is TRBJ2-7; perhaps TRBD1 as D (5 bases). CDR3 length equals 14 residues. V lost 0 bases and J 3 bases, leaving 9 bases between the germline ends. Germline values: CDR1 SGHTA, CDR2 FQGNSA. CDR3 region: CASSLAPGHYEQYF. DNA for the CDR3: TGTGCCAGCAGCTTAGCGCCAGGACACTACGAGCAGTACTTC.

Comment on this clonotype: This sequence may be a read error, since a much larger clone differs from it by one base. The chain has TRBV29-1 and TRBJ2-7; 7 nucleotides agree with TRBD2. After removal of 2 bases from V and 3 bases from J, the junction contained 1 base not matched to a gene. CDR1 is SQVTM, CDR2 ANQGSEA, per germline. This CDR3 comprises 12 residues. Here the CDR3 reads CSVETGGYEQYF. The CDR3 nucleotides read TGCAGCGTTGAAACGGGGGGCTACGAGCAGTACTTC.

This clonotype occurred many times. The V and J genes are TRBV29-1 and TRBJ2-4; no definite D call. Per germline, CDR1 SQVTM and CDR2 ANQGSEA. The CDR3 length is 11 residues. Deletions cut 3 bases from V and 6 bases from J, with 6 bases between. CDR3 sequence: CSVDLGNIQYF. Written as DNA, the CDR3 is TGCAGCGTTGATCTAGGAAACATTCAGTACTTC.

This clonotype occurred many times. V usage is TRBV28 and J usage is TRBJ1-1; D may be TRBD1 (6 bases). The CDR3 runs 19 residues. The germline V gene encodes CDR1 MDHEN and CDR2 SYDVKM. V was clipped by 1 base and J by 3 bases, with 24 bases between them. Here the CDR3 reads CASSLSAGLGALFDTEAFF. The CDR3 DNA reads TGTGCCAGCAGTTTATCGGCAGGATTGGGGGCGCTTTTCGACACTGAAGCTTTCTTT.

This clonotype was found once. A much larger clone lies one base from this, so it may be a read error. The V call is TRBV6-1, the J call TRBJ2-3; a weak D match, TRBD1 (6 bases). Germline loops: CDR1 MNHNS, CDR2 SASEGT. This CDR3 has 19 amino acids. V lost 0 bases to trimming and J lost 3 bases, with 22 bases between them. CDR3 DNA: TGTGCCAGCAGTGAAGCGAGGGGGATACCAAGAGGAGGAACAGATACGCAGTATTTT. This gives the protein CASSEARGIPRGGTDTQYF.

This sequence joins TRBV19 and TRBJ1-2; perhaps TRBD1 as D (5 bases). Germline CDR1 LNHDA, CDR2 SQIVND (reference sequence). The CDR3 extends over 13 amino acids. V lost 9 bases and J 5 bases, leaving 16 bases between the germline ends. The CDR3 DNA reads as TGTGCCAGCTGCTACACAGGTTATTATGGCTACACCTTC. Protein product: CASCYTGYYGYTF.

This clonotype was detected only a few times. The gene calls are TRBV18 and TRBJ1-3; D remains ambiguous. CDR1 KGHSH and CDR2 LQKENI come from the germline V gene. Trimming stripped 7 bases from V and 2 bases from J, with 18 bases between. The CDR3 sequence is 16 residues long. CDR3 in DNA: TGTGCCAGCTTCCTGTGGGCAGACCGGGCTGGAAACACCATATATTTT. Its translation: CASFLWADRAGNTIYF.

The rearrangement uses TRBV7-8 and TRBJ2-1; D not resolved. V was shortened by 0 bases and J by 9 bases, with 15 bases between the two germline ends. Germline V gene lookup returns CDR1 SGHVS and CDR2 FQNEAQ. There are 15 residues in the CDR3. CDR3 in DNA: TGTGCCAGCAGCTTAGCCACAGCATTTATCCCTGAGCAGTTCTTC. Amino acid sequence: CASSLATAFIPEQFF. The full variable domain, in which reference TRBV7-8 and TRBJ2-1 provide the parts outside the CDR3, is GAGVSQSPRYKVAKRGQDVALRCDPISGHVSLFWYQQALGQGPEFLTYFQNEAQLDKSGLPSDRFFAERPEGSVSTLKIQRTQQEDSAVYLCASSLATAFIPEQFFGPGTRLTVL.

Ten or more counts support this clonotype. CDR3 amino acids: CSVLAGLISYNEQFF. Here the CDR3 DNA reads TGCAGCGTACTAGCGGGTCTAATCTCCTACAATGAGCAGTTCTTC. The chain links TRBV29-1 to TRBJ2-1, with 9 bases aligning to TRBD2. In germline, CDR1 is SQVTM, CDR2 ANQGSEA. The trim removed 6 bases at V and 0 bases at J, leaving 6 bases unmatched. CDR3 length: 15 amino acids.